These 15 T cell receptor beta chains originate from one sample sequenced in a study of blood T cells in healthy people across ages (dated by TCRdb to about 2015). Libraries came from 5' RACE. Sequencing took place on an Illumina HiSeq 2500. A second PCR of about 7 to 12 cycles was performed with a sample-barcoded 5' primer and a J-beta primer mix. In TCRdb, the public reads were trimmed at Q25 with fastp and aligned with MiXCR, with productive beta chains retained. Every CDR3 protein is listed once, alongside the most common genes and DNA of its rows. The sample table holds a few hundred thousand distinct CDR3 sequences, of which 25% to 30% were seen once. Over 25% of the sample is held by the ten biggest clonotypes. The sample comprised blood. The source is an older woman in good health.

This clonotype has more than one count but fewer than ten. V gene TRBV12-3 or TRBV12-4 combines with J gene TRBJ2-3; a weak D match, TRBD2 (6 bases). The CDR3 covers 14 residues. Trimming cost V 7 bases and J 5 bases, with 16 bases left between them. The CDR3 coding sequence is TGTGCCAGCAACCCTCGGGGAGGAAGAGATACGCAGTATTTT. Translating it yields CASNPRGGRDTQYF.

V and J are TRBV6-2 or TRBV6-3 and TRBJ2-4; 8 positions agree with TRBD1. V was clipped by 6 bases and J by 0 bases; unmatched bases: 10. The germline gives CDR1 MNHEY, CDR2 SVGEGT. The CDR3 sequence is 17 residues long. CDR3 sequence: CASRDPQGDLAKNIQYF. For the CDR3, the DNA is TGTGCCAGCAGAGACCCACAGGGGGACTTAGCCAAAAACATTCAGTACTTC.

This clonotype was seen a few times. The chain recombines TRBV29-1 with TRBJ2-7; 7 bases are shared with TRBD1. V was pared by 4 bases and J by 3 bases, with 6 bases of the junction left unmatched. Germline CDR1 and CDR2: SQVTM and ANQGSEA. This CDR3 contains 13 residues. The CDR3 DNA is TGCAGCGTTGTGGGGACAGAGAACTACGAGCAGTACTTC. It encodes CSVVGTENYEQYF.

Many counts were recorded for this clonotype. V usage is TRBV29-1 and J usage is TRBJ2-5; no reliable D call. Germline V gene sequence: CDR1 SQVTM, CDR2 ANQGSEA. With 5 bases removed from V and 4 bases from J, the gap between germline ends came to 11 bases. This CDR3 has 12 amino acids. The chain's CDR3 is CSVSPSAETQYF. CDR3 nucleotides: TGCAGCGTTTCCCCCTCCGCAGAGACCCAGTACTTC.

The gene calls are TRBV29-1 and TRBJ2-1; perhaps TRBD2 as D (5 bases). V was trimmed by 3 bases and J by 0 bases, leaving 18 bases between them. CDR3 length: 17 residues. Germline V CDR1 and CDR2: SQVTM, ANQGSEA. The CDR3 nucleotides read TGCAGCGTTGAGGGTCGGGAAAGCGGAAACTCCTACAATGAGCAGTTCTTC. It translates to CSVEGRESGNSYNEQFF.

Remarks on this clonotype: Because the CDR3 is missing its conserved closing phenylalanine or tryptophan, this is likely a read error. The V call is TRBV5-1, the J call TRBJ2-5, with 9 bases aligning to TRBD2. Looked up from germline, CDR1 is SGHRS and CDR2 is YFSETQ. With 5 bases clipped from V and 1 base from J, the junction kept 6 bases outside the gene matches. CDR3 length: 15 residues. The CDR3, as DNA: TGCGCCAGCAGGTTGCGGGAGGGGACCCAAGAGACCCAGTACCTC. It yields the protein CASRLREGTQETQYL.

This clonotype was picked up one time. V gene TRBV7-2 combines with J gene TRBJ2-1, with 9 bases fitting TRBD2. The germline V gene has CDR1 SGHTA and CDR2 FQGNSA. The V gene end was trimmed by 5 bases and the J gene end by 3 bases; junction bases not matched to a gene: 5. The CDR3 totals 15 residues. Written as DNA, the CDR3 is TGTGCCAGCAGCCGACTAGCGGACGACTACAATGAGCAGTTCTTC. Amino acids: CASSRLADDYNEQFF.

The sample holds a few counts of this clonotype. The chain recombines TRBV4-1 with TRBJ1-5; D is perhaps TRBD1 (5 bases). Germline V CDR1 and CDR2: MGHRA, YSYEKL. V shed 0 bases and J shed 13 bases, with 13 bases lying between them. The CDR3 runs to 13 residues. DNA for the CDR3: TGCGCCAGCAGCCAAGAGAGGCAGGGCACTCAGCATTTT. It translates to CASSQERQGTQHF.

The rearrangement links TRBV6-2 or TRBV6-3 to TRBJ2-1, with D possibly TRBD2 on 5 matching bases. The germline V gene has CDR1 MNHEY and CDR2 SVGEGT. Trimming took off 7 bases at V and 12 bases at J, with 13 bases between the two ends. CDR3 length: 11 amino acids. The CDR3, as DNA: TGTGCCAGCACCTCATTTGAGGGGCAGTTCTTC. Translating gives CASTSFEGQFF.

This clonotype was counted between two and nine times. The chain uses TRBV12-3 or TRBV12-4 and TRBJ1-2; perhaps TRBD1 as D (6 bases). Deletions cut 5 bases from V and 4 bases from J, with 29 bases between. CDR3 length: 19 residues. The CDR3 region is CASSHFSLANLDRTYGYTF. The CDR3, as DNA: TGTGCCAGCAGTCACTTCTCTCTGGCTAACTTAGACAGGACCTATGGCTACACCTTC.

The chain combines TRBV5-1 with TRBJ2-7; the D gene is possibly TRBD2 (5 bases). V was cut by 0 bases and J by 2 bases, with 12 bases left in between. The CDR3 sequence is 15 residues long. Looked up from germline, CDR1 is SGHRS and CDR2 is YFSETQ. The CDR3 loop reads CASSLEGSAPYEQYF. The CDR3 nucleotides are TGCGCCAGCAGCTTGGAGGGTAGCGCTCCCTACGAGCAGTACTTC.

This rearrangement joins TRBV15 to TRBJ2-7, with 7 positions matching TRBD1. The V gene end was trimmed by 5 bases and the J gene end by 3 bases; junction bases not matched to a gene: 4. This CDR3 comprises 13 residues. Germline assignment: CDR1 LNHNV and CDR2 YYDKDF (reference sequence). The DNA of the CDR3 is TGTGCCACCAGCCGGGACAGTCGCTACGAGCAGTACTTC. Encoded protein: CATSRDSRYEQYF.

The chain joins TRBV27 to TRBJ2-7; D gene uncertain. V lost 3 bases and J 3 bases, leaving 9 bases between the germline ends. The CDR3 has 13 amino acids. From germline, CDR1 is MNHEY and CDR2 SMNVEV (reference sequence). The CDR3 nucleotides read TGTGCCAGCAGTTTGAAGACAAACTACGAGCAGTACTTC. It specifies CASSLKTNYEQYF.

This clonotype has only a few counts. This chain links TRBV7-3 with TRBJ1-6; unclear D gene. Trimming removed 2 bases from V and 8 bases from J, with 10 bases in between. Germline loops: CDR1 SGHTA, CDR2 FQGTGA. This CDR3 is 14 amino acids long. The CDR3 sequence is CASSLGPQDSPLHF. In DNA, the CDR3 is TGTGCCAGCAGCTTAGGTCCCCAAGATTCACCCCTCCACTTT.

Concerning this clonotype: A junction end diverges from the germline sequence, so it may reflect a read error. The gene calls are TRBV5-1 and TRBJ2-7; D unresolved. The length of the CDR3 is 14 residues. Per the germline V gene, CDR1 is SGHRS and CDR2 is YFSETQ. For the CDR3, the DNA is TGCGCCAGCAGTTTGGCCGTCTTCTCCTACGAGCAGTACTTC. It codes for CASSLAVFSYEQYF.